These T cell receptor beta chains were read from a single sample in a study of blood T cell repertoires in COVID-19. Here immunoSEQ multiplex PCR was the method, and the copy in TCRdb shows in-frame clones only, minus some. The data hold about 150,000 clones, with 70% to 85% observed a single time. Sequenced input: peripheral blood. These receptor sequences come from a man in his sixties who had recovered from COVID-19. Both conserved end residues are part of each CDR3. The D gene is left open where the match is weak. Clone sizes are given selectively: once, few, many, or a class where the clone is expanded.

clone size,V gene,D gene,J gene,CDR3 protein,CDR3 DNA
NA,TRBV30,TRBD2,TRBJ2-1,CAWSVGTIFNEQFF,TGTGCCTGGAGTGTCGGGACTATATTCAATGAGCAGTTCTTC
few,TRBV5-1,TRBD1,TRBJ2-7,CASSLGDREANEQYF,TGCGCCAGCAGCTTGGGGGACAGGGAAGCGAACGAGCAGTACTTC
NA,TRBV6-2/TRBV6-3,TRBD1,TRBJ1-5,CASSSDRGYSNQPQHF,TGTGCCAGCAGTTCTGACAGGGGGTATAGCAATCAGCCCCAGCATTTT
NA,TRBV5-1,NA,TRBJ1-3,CASSMEPQFSSGNTIYF,TGCGCCAGCAGCATGGAACCACAGTTTTCCTCTGGAAACACCATATATTTT
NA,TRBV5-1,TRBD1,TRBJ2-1,CASSLEGARGQFF,TGCGCCAGCAGCTTGGAGGGGGCGAGGGGCCAGTTCTTC
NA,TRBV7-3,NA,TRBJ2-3,CASSLLGGRPRADTQYF,TGTGCCAGCAGCTTACTTGGTGGCAGGCCGAGGGCAGATACGCAGTATTTT
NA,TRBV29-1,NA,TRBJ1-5,CSVATGRDQPQHF,TGCAGCGTCGCGACAGGAAGGGATCAGCCCCAGCATTTT
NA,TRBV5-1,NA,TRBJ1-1,CASSLVGRGTINTEAFF,TGCGCCAGCAGCTTGGTCGGTCGGGGAACGATTAACACTGAAGCTTTCTTT
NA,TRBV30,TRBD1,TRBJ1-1,CAWSPRDRGGSTEAFF,TGTGCCTGGAGTCCCCGGGACAGGGGGGGGAGCACTGAAGCTTTCTTT
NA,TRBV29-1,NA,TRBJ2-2,CSVAISGLRGTGELFF,TGCAGCGTTGCTATCTCCGGACTTCGTGGCACCGGGGAGCTGTTTTTT
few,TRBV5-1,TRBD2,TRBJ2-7,CASSLSGGTSYEQYF,TGCGCCAGCAGCCTGAGCGGGGGAACGTCCTACGAGCAGTACTTC
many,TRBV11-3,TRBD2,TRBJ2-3,CASSLSGMDTQYF,TGTGCCAGCAGCCTCAGCGGGATGGATACGCAGTATTTT
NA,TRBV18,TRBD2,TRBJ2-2,CASSPQPGLAGGITGELFF,TGTGCCAGCTCACCACAACCGGGACTAGCGGGAGGGATCACCGGGGAGCTGTTTTTT
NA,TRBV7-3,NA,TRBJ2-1,CASSSAGSLNEQFF,TGTGCCAGCAGCTCGGCGGGGTCCCTCAATGAGCAGTTCTTC
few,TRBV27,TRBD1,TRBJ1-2,CASSTSDRIGLGGYTF,TGTGCCAGCAGTACCTCGGACAGGATAGGCCTGGGGGGCTACACCTTC
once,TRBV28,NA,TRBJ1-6,CASSLRGDLRYNSPLHF,TGTGCCAGCAGTTTACGCGGGGACTTGAGGTATAATTCACCCCTCCACTTT
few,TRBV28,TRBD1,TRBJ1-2,CASSSGTGEGLRNGYTF,TGTGCCAGCAGTTCAGGGACAGGGGAGGGACTTCGAAATGGCTACACCTTC
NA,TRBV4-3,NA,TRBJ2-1,CASSQDHGEDEQFF,TGCGCCAGCAGCCAAGATCACGGGGAGGATGAGCAGTTCTTC
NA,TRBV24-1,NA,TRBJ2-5,CATSDLGRGGETQYF,TGTGCCACCAGTGATTTAGGGAGGGGGGGAGAGACCCAGTACTTC
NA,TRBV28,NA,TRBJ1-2,CASSLTGRSTYGYTF,TGTGCCAGCAGTTTAACAGGGAGAAGTACCTATGGCTACACCTTC
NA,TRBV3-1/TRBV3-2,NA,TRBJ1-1,CASSLNSEAFF,TGTGCCAGCAGCCTTAACAGTGAAGCTTTCTTT
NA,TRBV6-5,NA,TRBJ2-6,CASTRGGERANVLTF,TGTGCCAGCACTAGGGGGGGTGAAAGGGCCAACGTCCTGACTTTC
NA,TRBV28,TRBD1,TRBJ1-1,CASSPSTGVDQAFF,TGTGCCAGCAGCCCTTCGACAGGGGTAGATCAAGCTTTCTTT
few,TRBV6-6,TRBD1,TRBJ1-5,CASNRGQGNQPQHF,TGTGCCAGCAATCGAGGACAGGGGAATCAGCCCCAGCATTTT
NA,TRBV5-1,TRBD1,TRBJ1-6,CASSVIGTGDSPLHF,TGCGCCAGCAGCGTGATCGGGACAGGGGATTCACCCCTCCACTTT
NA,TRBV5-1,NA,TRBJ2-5,CASSSRERSQETQYF,TGCGCCAGCAGCTCCCGGGAGCGGTCCCAAGAGACCCAGTACTTC
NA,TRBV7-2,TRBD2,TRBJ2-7,CASSFSPSGLEQYF,TGTGCCAGCAGCTTCTCCCCTAGCGGACTCGAGCAGTACTTC
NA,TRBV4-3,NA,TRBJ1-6,CASRPQWGDDSNSPLHF,TGCGCCAGCAGACCGCAATGGGGCGACGATAGTAATTCACCCCTCCACTTT
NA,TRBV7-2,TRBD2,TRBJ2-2,CASSFLPSGTGELFF,TGTGCCAGCAGCTTTCTCCCTAGCGGCACCGGGGAGCTGTTTTTT
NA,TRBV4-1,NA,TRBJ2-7,CASSLSARSAYEQYF,TGCGCCAGCAGCCTGTCTGCCCGATCAGCCTACGAGCAGTACTTC
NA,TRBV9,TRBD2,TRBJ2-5,CASSVSAGGLETQYF,TGTGCCAGCAGCGTATCCGCGGGAGGGCTTGAGACCCAGTACTTC
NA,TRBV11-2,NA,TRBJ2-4,CASSFSEAAIQYF,TGTGCCAGCAGCTTTAGCGAGGCTGCCATTCAGTACTTC
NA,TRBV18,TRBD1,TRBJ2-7,CASSLRGQGNHEQYF,TGTGCCAGCTCACTCAGGGGACAGGGAAATCACGAGCAGTACTTC
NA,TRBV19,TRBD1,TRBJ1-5,CASSTRGWSISEPQHF,TGTGCCAGTAGTACCAGGGGGTGGAGTATTAGTGAGCCCCAGCATTTT
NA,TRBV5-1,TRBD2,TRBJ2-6,CASSNSGGGSGANVLTF,TGCGCCAGCAGCAATAGCGGGGGAGGGTCTGGGGCCAACGTCCTGACTTTC
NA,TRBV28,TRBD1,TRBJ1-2,CASSPPENSLGQGSIWGYTF,TGTGCCAGCAGTCCCCCCGAAAATAGTTTGGGACAGGGGAGTATTTGGGGCTACACCTTC
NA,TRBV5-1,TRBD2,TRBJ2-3,CASQSGRRDTQYF,TGCGCGTCACAAAGCGGGAGAAGGGATACGCAGTATTTT
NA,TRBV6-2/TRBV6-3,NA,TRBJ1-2,CASSRGPQWYGYTF,TGTGCCAGCAGTAGGGGCCCACAATGGTATGGCTACACCTTC
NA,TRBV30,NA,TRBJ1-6,CAWSPGGGLSHLHF,TGTGCCTGGAGCCCTGGGGGAGGGCTATCCCACCTCCACTTT
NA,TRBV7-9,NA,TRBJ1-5,CASSLRGNQPQHF,TGTGCCAGCAGCTTACGAGGAAATCAGCCCCAGCATTTT
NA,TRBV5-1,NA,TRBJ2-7,CASSSGHNYEQYF,TGCGCCAGCAGCTCGGGACATAACTACGAGCAGTACTTC
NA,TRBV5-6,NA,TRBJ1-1,CASSDSGLVAEAFF,TGTGCCAGCAGCGACAGTGGGCTCGTTGCTGAAGCTTTCTTT
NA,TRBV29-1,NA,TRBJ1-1,CSVREDTEAFF,TGCAGCGTTAGGGAGGACACTGAAGCTTTCTTT
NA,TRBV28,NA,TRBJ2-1,CASSASTGSSYNEQFF,TGTGCCAGCAGTGCCTCGACAGGAAGCTCCTACAATGAGCAGTTCTTC
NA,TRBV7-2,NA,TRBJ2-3,CASSLLLTDTQYF,TGTGCCAGCAGCTTATTACTCACAGATACGCAGTATTTT
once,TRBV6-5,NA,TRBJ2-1,CASSPLIYNEQFF,TGTGCCAGCAGCCCCCTTATCTACAATGAGCAGTTCTTC
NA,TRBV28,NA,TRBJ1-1,CASSFNTEAFF,TGTGCCAGCAGCTTCAACACTGAAGCTTTCTTT
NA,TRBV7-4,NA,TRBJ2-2,CASSPAAARGNTGELFF,TGTGCCAGCAGCCCCGCGGCGGCCAGGGGAAACACCGGGGAGCTGTTTTTT
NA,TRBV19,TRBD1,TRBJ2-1,CASAGTGFNEQFF,TGTGCCAGTGCCGGGACAGGGTTTAATGAGCAGTTCTTC
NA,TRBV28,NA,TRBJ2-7,CASSSPLPPYEQYF,TGTGCCAGCAGTTCCCCACTTCCACCCTACGAGCAGTACTTC
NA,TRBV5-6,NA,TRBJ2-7,CASTIWGVYEQYF,TGTGCCAGCACCATCTGGGGGGTATACGAGCAGTACTTC
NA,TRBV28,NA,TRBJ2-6,CASSLSGATGANVLTF,TGTGCCAGCAGTTTAAGTGGGGCCACGGGGGCCAACGTCCTGACTTTC
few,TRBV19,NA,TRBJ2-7,CASSIDATVTYEQYF,TGTGCCAGTAGTATAGATGCGACAGTTACCTACGAGCAGTACTTC